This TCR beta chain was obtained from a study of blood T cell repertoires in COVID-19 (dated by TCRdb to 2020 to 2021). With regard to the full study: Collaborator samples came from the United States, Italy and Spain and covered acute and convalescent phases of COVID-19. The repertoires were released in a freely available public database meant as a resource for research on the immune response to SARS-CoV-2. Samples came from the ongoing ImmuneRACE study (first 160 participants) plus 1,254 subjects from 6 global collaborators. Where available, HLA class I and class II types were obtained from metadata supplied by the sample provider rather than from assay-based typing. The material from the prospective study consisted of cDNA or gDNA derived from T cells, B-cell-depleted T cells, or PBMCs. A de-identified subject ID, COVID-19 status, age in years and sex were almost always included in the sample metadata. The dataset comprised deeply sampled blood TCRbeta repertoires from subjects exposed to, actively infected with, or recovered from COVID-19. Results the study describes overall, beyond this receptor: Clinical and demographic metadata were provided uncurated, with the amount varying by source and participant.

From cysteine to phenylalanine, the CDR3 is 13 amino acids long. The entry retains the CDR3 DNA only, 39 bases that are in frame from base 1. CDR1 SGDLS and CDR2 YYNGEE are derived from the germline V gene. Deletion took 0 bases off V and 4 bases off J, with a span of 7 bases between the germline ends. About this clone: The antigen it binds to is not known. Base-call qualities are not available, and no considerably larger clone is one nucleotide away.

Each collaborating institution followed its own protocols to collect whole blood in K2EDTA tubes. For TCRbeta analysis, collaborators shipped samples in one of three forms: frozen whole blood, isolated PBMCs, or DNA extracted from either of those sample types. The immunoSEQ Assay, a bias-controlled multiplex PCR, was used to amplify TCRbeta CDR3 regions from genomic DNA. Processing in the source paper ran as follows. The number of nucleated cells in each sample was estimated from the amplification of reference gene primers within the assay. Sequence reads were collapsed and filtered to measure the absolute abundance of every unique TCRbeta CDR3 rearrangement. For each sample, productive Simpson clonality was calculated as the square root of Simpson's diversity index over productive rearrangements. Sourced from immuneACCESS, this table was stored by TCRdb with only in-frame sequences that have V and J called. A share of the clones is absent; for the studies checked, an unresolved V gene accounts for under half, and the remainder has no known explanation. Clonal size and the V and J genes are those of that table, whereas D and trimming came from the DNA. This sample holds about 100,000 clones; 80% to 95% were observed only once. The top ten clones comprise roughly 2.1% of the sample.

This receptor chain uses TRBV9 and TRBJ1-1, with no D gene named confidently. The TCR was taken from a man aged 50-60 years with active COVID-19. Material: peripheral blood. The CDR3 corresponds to CASSVGRATEAFF. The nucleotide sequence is TGTGCCAGCAGCGTAGGGAGGGCCACTGAAGCTTTCTTT.